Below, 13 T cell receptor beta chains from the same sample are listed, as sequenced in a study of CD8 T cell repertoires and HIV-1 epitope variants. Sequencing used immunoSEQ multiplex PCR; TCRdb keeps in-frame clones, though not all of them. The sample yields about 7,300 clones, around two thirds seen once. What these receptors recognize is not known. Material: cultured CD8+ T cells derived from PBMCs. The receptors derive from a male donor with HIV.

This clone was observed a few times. CDR3 DNA: TGTGCCAGCAGCACGACTAGCGGGATCAACGAGCAGTACTTC. Protein: CASSTTSGINEQYF. The gene calls are TRBV5-4 and TRBJ2-7, with 11 nucleotides matching TRBD2. This CDR3 region has 14 residues. After removal of 4 bases from V and 5 bases from J, the junction contained 5 bases not matched to a gene. Germline V gene lookup returns CDR1 SGHNT and CDR2 YYREEE (reference sequence).

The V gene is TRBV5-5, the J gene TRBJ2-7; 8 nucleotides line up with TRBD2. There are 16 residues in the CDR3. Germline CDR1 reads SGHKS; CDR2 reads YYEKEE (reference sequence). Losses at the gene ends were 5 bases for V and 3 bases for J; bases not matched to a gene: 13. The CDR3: CASRGIVSGLVYEQYF. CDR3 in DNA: TGTGCCAGCAGGGGGATTGTGTCGGGACTAGTCTACGAGCAGTACTTC.

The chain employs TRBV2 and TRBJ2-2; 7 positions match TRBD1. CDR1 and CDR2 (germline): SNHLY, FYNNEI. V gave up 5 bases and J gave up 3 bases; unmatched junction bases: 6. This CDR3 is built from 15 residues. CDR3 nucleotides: TGTGCCAGCAGTTACCGGGACAGAGACACCGGGGAGCTGTTTTTT. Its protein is CASSYRDRDTGELFF.

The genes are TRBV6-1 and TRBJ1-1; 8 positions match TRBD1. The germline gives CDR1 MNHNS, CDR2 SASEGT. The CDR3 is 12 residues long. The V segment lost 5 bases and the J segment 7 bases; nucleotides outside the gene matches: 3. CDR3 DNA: TGTGCCAGCAGTCGACAGGGGAATGAAGCTTTCTTT. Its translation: CASSRQGNEAFF.

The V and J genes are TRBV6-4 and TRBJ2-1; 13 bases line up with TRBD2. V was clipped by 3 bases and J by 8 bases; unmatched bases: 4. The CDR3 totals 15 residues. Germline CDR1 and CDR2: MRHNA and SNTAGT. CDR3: CASSDTSGGADEQFF. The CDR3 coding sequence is TGTGCCAGCAGTGATACTAGCGGGGGGGCCGATGAGCAGTTCTTC.

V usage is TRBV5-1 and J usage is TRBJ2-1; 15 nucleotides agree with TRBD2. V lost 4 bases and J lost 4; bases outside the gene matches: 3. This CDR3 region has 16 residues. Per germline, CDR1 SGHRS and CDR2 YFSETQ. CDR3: CASSTGLAGGYNEQFF. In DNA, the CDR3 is TGCGCCAGCAGCACGGGACTAGCGGGAGGTTACAATGAGCAGTTCTTC.

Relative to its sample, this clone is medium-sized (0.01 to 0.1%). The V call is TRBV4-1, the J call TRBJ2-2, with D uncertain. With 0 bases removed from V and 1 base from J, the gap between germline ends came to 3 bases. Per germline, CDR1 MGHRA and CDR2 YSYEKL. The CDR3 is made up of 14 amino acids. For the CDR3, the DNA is TGCGCCAGCAGCCAAGATGGGAACACCGGGGAGCTGTTTTTT. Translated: CASSQDGNTGELFF.

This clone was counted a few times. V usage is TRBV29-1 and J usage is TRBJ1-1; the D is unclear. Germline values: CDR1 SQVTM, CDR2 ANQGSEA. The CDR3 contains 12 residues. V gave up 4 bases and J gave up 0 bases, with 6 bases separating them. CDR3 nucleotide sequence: TGCAGCGTTGTGGTCCTGAACACTGAAGCTTTCTTT. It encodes CSVVVLNTEAFF.

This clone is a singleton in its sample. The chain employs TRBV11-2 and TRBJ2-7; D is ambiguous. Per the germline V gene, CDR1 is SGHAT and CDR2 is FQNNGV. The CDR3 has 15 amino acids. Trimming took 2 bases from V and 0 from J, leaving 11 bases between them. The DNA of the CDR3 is TGTGCCAGCAGCTTATCGATGTACGGCTCCTACGAGCAGTACTTC. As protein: CASSLSMYGSYEQYF.

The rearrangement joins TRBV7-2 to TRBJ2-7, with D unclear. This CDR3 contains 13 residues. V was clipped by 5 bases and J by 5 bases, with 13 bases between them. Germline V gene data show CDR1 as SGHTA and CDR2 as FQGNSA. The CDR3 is CASSVRNRDEQYF. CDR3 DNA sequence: TGTGCCAGCAGCGTACGGAACCGCGACGAGCAGTACTTC.

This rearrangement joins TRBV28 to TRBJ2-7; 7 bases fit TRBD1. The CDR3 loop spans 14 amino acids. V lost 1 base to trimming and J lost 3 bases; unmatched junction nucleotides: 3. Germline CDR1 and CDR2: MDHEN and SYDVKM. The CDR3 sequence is CASSLSGGDYEQYF. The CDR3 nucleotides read TGTGCCAGCAGTTTATCAGGGGGAGACTACGAGCAGTACTTC.

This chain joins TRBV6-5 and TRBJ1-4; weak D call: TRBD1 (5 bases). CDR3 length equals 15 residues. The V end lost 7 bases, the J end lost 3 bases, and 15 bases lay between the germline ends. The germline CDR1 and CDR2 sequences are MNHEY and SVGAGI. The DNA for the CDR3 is TGTGCCAGCACCCATCGGGGCGCGGCTAATGAAAAACTGTTTTTT. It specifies CASTHRGAANEKLFF.

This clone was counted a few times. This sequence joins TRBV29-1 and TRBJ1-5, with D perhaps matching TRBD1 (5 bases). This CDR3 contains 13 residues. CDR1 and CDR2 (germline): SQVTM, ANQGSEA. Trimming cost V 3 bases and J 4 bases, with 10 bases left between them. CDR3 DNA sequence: TGCAGCGTTGATGGGGGGGTTAATCAGCCCCAGCATTTT. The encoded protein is CSVDGGVNQPQHF.